These 20 T cell receptor beta chains were all obtained from the same sample, sequenced in a study of response to subunit inactivated influenza vaccine. TCRdb re-analysed the RT-PCR reads in MiXCR, keeping a single row per CDR3 protein. Among 400,000 to 650,000 distinct CDR3 sequences, roughly 7.6% were seen once, and the ten largest hold around 13%. The sample consisted of PBMCs from blood, taken roughly 24 months after vaccination. These receptors were taken from a man between 50 and 75 years old who received an inactivated influenza vaccine.

This clonotype occurred many times. J is TRBJ2-1 and V is TRBV5-1; 7 bases fit TRBD2. With 4 bases clipped from V and 5 bases from J, the junction kept 3 bases outside the gene matches. The CDR3 totals 13 residues. CDR1 and CDR2 (germline): SGHRS, YFSETQ. DNA for the CDR3: TGCGCCAGCAGCCCGGGACTAAACAATGAGCAGTTCTTC. Translating it yields CASSPGLNNEQFF.

The chain recombines TRBV3-1 with TRBJ2-3; D is tentatively TRBD1 or TRBD2 (6 bases each). Trimming removed 6 bases at V and 5 bases at J, with 12 bases between. The germline V gene encodes CDR1 LGHDT and CDR2 YNNKEL (reference sequence). This CDR3 is 13 amino acids long. The CDR3 loop reads CASRRGAIDTQYF. The DNA of the CDR3 is TGTGCCAGCAGGAGGGGGGCGATAGATACGCAGTATTTT.

The genes are TRBV19 and TRBJ1-1, with unresolved D. The CDR3 is 12 residues long. CDR1 is LNHDA, CDR2 SQIVND, per germline (reference sequence). V shed 7 bases and J shed 1 base, with 7 bases lying between them. CDR3 protein: CASKTENTEAFF. CDR3 DNA: TGTGCCAGTAAGACCGAGAACACTGAAGCTTTCTTT.

The sample holds many counts of this clonotype. This chain connects TRBV28 to TRBJ2-5; D is ambiguous. The V end was cut by 8 bases, the J end by 5 bases, with 12 bases between. Germline V gene data show CDR1 as MDHEN and CDR2 as SYDVKM. The CDR3 is made up of 12 amino acids. Here the CDR3 DNA reads TGTGCCAGCGGCCTTCGCCCGGAGACCCAGTACTTC. Translation gives CASGLRPETQYF.

This clonotype turned up a few times. The J gene is TRBJ2-7, the V gene TRBV4-2; maybe TRBD2 (7 bases). CDR1 LGHNA and CDR2 YNFKEQ come from the germline V gene. This CDR3 has 15 residues. V dropped 0 bases and J dropped 7 bases, with 16 bases sitting between them. The DNA of the CDR3 is TGTGCCAGCAGCCAAGAAACGGGGGGCTCTAGGGAGCAGTACTTC. Amino acid sequence: CASSQETGGSREQYF.

This clonotype was observed a few times. The chain has TRBV12-3 or TRBV12-4 and TRBJ1-3, with 7 positions matching TRBD1. Losses at the gene ends were 0 bases for V and 0 bases for J; bases not matched to a gene: 2. There are 16 residues in the CDR3. The chain's CDR3 is CASSLADRSSGNTIYF. CDR3 nucleotide sequence: TGTGCCAGCAGTTTAGCGGACAGGAGCTCTGGAAACACCATATATTTT.

This clonotype was seen a handful of times. The chain combines TRBV20-1 with TRBJ2-1; TRBD2 might be the D (5 bases). The germline V gene encodes CDR1 DFQATT and CDR2 SNEGSKA (reference sequence). Trimming shortened V by 4 bases and J by 6 bases, and 10 bases separated the two germline ends. The CDR3 is made up of 12 amino acids. CDR3 residues: CSAIQSGNEQFF. The CDR3 DNA sequence: TGCAGTGCTATACAGAGCGGCAATGAGCAGTTCTTC.

The chain uses TRBV6-2 or TRBV6-3 and TRBJ2-5, with a weak D call TRBD1 (6 bases). Germline values: CDR1 MNHEY, CDR2 SVGEGT. The CDR3 covers 14 residues. V lost 6 bases and J lost 5, with 16 bases in between. CDR3 DNA: TGTGCCAGCAGAACCACAGGGTCCTGGGAGACCCAGTACTTC. This translates into CASRTTGSWETQYF.

The chain has TRBV20-1 and TRBJ2-4; no clear D gene. CDR1 is DFQATT and CDR2 is SNEGSKA in the germline V gene (reference sequence). V was pared by 5 bases and J by 1 base, with 18 bases between. The CDR3 length is 16 residues. The CDR3 DNA is TGCAGTGCTGCGACCCCTTTGGGGTCGGCCAAAAACATTCAGTACTTC. This codes for CSAATPLGSAKNIQYF.

The table lists this clonotype with many counts. The rearrangement joins TRBV9 to TRBJ2-1; D may be TRBD1 or TRBD2 (5 bases each). Germline V CDR1 and CDR2: SGDLS, YYNGEE. This CDR3 spans 14 amino acids. Trimming removed 0 bases from V and 4 bases from J, with 8 bases in between. The CDR3 loop reads CASSVGGTYNEQFF. In DNA, the CDR3 is TGTGCCAGCAGCGTAGGGGGGACGTACAATGAGCAGTTCTTC.

This clonotype appeared many times. This sequence joins TRBV7-2 and TRBJ1-1; the match to TRBD1 covers 12 bases. V was clipped by 4 bases and J by 0 bases; unmatched bases: 15. The CDR3 totals 20 residues. Germline-derived CDR1 and CDR2 are SGHTA and FQGNSA. The CDR3 nucleotides are TGTGCCAGCAGCTCCTTTGTCCCGGGACAGGGGGCGCGTTTGAACACTGAAGCTTTCTTT. This encodes CASSSFVPGQGARLNTEAFF.

The table lists this clonotype with a count of one. V is TRBV6-5 and J is TRBJ2-1; D call uncertain. This CDR3 is built from 17 residues. CDR1 is MNHEY and CDR2 is SVGAGI in the germline V gene. V shed 3 bases and J shed 7 bases, with 22 bases lying between them. The CDR3 sequence: CASSYPAGGRRKNEQFF. The CDR3 DNA reads TGTGCCAGCAGTTATCCTGCCGGTGGAAGGCGAAAAAATGAGCAGTTCTTC.

This clonotype showed up many times. The CDR3 region has the DNA TGTGCCAGCAGCCTCATTTGGGGAGGTGAGCAGTTCTTC. Amino acid sequence: CASSLIWGGEQFF. The chain combines TRBV5-8 with TRBJ2-1; D perhaps matches TRBD2 (6 bases). This CDR3 has 13 amino acids. The V and J ends lost 4 bases and 9 bases respectively, with 14 bases between them. The germline V gene has CDR1 SGHTS and CDR2 YDEGEE.

This clonotype came up many times. V gene TRBV5-1 combines with J gene TRBJ2-1; possible D gene TRBD2, 5 bases. Per germline, CDR1 SGHRS and CDR2 YFSETQ. The CDR3 is 15 residues long. Trimming shortened V by 1 base and J by 5 bases, and 13 bases separated the two germline ends. CDR3 sequence (DNA): TGCGCCAGCAGCTTGTGGACGGGGTTCAACAATGAGCAGTTCTTC. As protein: CASSLWTGFNNEQFF.

This clonotype was seen only a few times. This sequence joins TRBV7-9 and TRBJ2-5; 7 bases map to TRBD1. CDR1 and CDR2 (germline): SEHNR, FQNEAQ (reference sequence). This CDR3 region has 15 residues. V dropped 2 bases and J dropped 3; count of bases not matched to a gene: 6. DNA of the CDR3: TGTGCCAGCAGCTTACCGCCCGGGACAGAAGAGACCCAGTACTTC. Residues: CASSLPPGTEETQYF.

The sample holds one count of this clonotype. The J gene is TRBJ2-1, the V gene TRBV7-2; TRBD2 matches 9 bases. With 6 bases clipped from V and 8 bases from J, the junction kept 8 bases outside the gene matches. The germline V gene encodes CDR1 SGHTA and CDR2 FQGNSA. This CDR3 comprises 14 residues. This CDR3 is CASSWSGGPYEQFF. The CDR3 DNA reads as TGTGCCAGCAGTTGGAGCGGGGGGCCATATGAGCAGTTCTTC.

This clonotype was picked up many times. The gene calls are TRBV3-1 and TRBJ2-2, with unresolved D. CDR3 length: 13 amino acids. The V and J ends lost 1 base and 6 bases respectively, with 6 bases between them. Germline CDR1 is LGHDT and CDR2 is YNNKEL (reference sequence). The CDR3 nucleotides are TGTGCCAGCAGCCAAGGGGGTCCCGGGGAGCTGTTTTTT. It encodes CASSQGGPGELFF.

This clonotype was seen a handful of times. The chain employs TRBV24-1 and TRBJ2-3; 11 bases match TRBD2. The CDR3 covers 19 residues. V dropped 3 bases and J dropped 8; count of bases not matched to a gene: 18. Germline-derived CDR1 and CDR2 are KGHDR and SFDVKD. CDR3 region: CATSDLGALAGAGRATQYF. The CDR3 nucleotides are TGTGCCACCAGTGATCTCGGGGCACTAGCGGGGGCCGGAAGAGCTACGCAGTATTTT.

This clonotype was detected once. V is TRBV12-3 or TRBV12-4 and J is TRBJ1-4, with 8 bases identical to TRBD1. The junction had 3 bases not matched to a gene; V was cut back by 7 bases and J by 5 bases. The CDR3 is 13 residues long. This CDR3 is CASKDRENEKLFF. Here the CDR3 DNA reads TGTGCCAGCAAGGACAGGGAGAATGAAAAACTGTTTTTT.

The sample holds a few counts of this clonotype. The V and J genes are TRBV5-1 and TRBJ2-1, with D maybe TRBD1 (6 bases). V was shortened by 1 base and J by 8 bases, with 19 bases between the two germline ends. The CDR3 totals 16 residues. The germline V gene has CDR1 SGHRS and CDR2 YFSETQ. The CDR3 nucleotides read TGCGCCAGCAGCTTGTTTCGAGGGACATCGAATGATGAGCAGTTCTTC. It yields the protein CASSLFRGTSNDEQFF.